The 17 T cell receptor beta chains given below trace back to one sample, sequenced in a study of radiotherapy plus CTLA-4 blockade in lung cancer. Here immunoSEQ multiplex PCR was the method, and the copy in TCRdb shows in-frame clones only, minus some. The table lists 100,000 or so clones, 82% of them singletons. This sample comprised peripheral blood, obtained from a patient treated with radiotherapy plus ipilimumab. The receptors originated from a human donor with non-small cell lung cancer that progressed on radiotherapy plus ipilimumab.

The rearrangement joins TRBV19 to TRBJ2-7; the match to TRBD2 covers 9 bases. The junction had 5 bases not matched to a gene; V was cut back by 4 bases and J by 7 bases. This CDR3 region has 13 residues. CDR1 is LNHDA and CDR2 is SQIVND in the germline V gene (reference sequence). Written as DNA, the CDR3 is TGTGCCAGTAGTAGCGGGAGGGCCGGTGAGCAGTACTTC. This codes for CASSSGRAGEQYF.

This sequence joins TRBV5-1 and TRBJ2-7; D is unresolved. Trimming stripped 4 bases from V and 3 bases from J, with 8 bases between. Looked up from germline, CDR1 is SGHRS and CDR2 is YFSETQ. This CDR3 has 12 amino acids. CDR3 in DNA: TGCGCCAGCAGCGATAAAAACTACGAGCAGTACTTC. The encoded protein is CASSDKNYEQYF.

This chain's CDR3 is CASSQISRGYTF. CDR3 nucleotides: TGTGCCAGTTCCCAAATTTCTCGTGGCTACACCTTC. V usage is TRBV28 and J usage is TRBJ1-2; D not certain. Germline V lookup: CDR1 MDHEN, CDR2 SYDVKM. Deletions cut 9 bases from V and 7 bases from J, with 15 bases between. The CDR3 has 12 residues.

This chain uses TRBV21-1 with TRBJ1-2; the table assigns TRBD1, which was not confirmed against the DNA. TRBV21-1 is shown as a pseudogene. The CDR3 covers 18 residues. CDR3 nucleotide sequence: TGTGCCAGCAGCAAATTCGTAAGGGACAGGGAAGCTAACTATGGCTACACCTTC. It translates to CASSKFVRDREANYGYTF.

This clone was detected once. V is TRBV5-8 and J is TRBJ2-1; no definite D call. Germline-derived CDR1 and CDR2 are SGHTS and YDEGEE. The CDR3 length is 15 residues. The ends were cut back, 0 bases at V and 8 bases at J, with 15 bases in the middle. The CDR3 DNA reads as TGTGCCAGCAGCTTGGGTAGTGGGCGGTTCGATGAGCAGTTCTTC. Translating gives CASSLGSGRFDEQFF.

This sequence joins TRBV28 and TRBJ1-2, with D possibly matching TRBD1 (6 bases). V lost 4 bases, J lost 8 bases, and 20 bases lay in between. The germline V gene has CDR1 MDHEN and CDR2 SYDVKM. CDR3 length: 15 residues. The CDR3 is CASSSPFAGRGGYTF. CDR3 coding DNA: TGTGCCAGCAGTTCCCCGTTTGCGGGGAGGGGGGGCTACACCTTC.

This chain uses TRBV5-8 with TRBJ2-2, with unresolved D. The CDR3 has 14 amino acids. The germline V gene encodes CDR1 SGHTS and CDR2 YDEGEE. The V gene lost 2 bases and the J gene lost 6 bases, with 11 bases spanning the gap. The CDR3, as DNA: TGTGCCAGCAGCTTCACCTCGGGTCCCGGGGAGCTGTTTTTT. Translation gives CASSFTSGPGELFF.

The V and J genes are TRBV28 and TRBJ2-7, with 8 bases that match TRBD2. CDR1 is MDHEN and CDR2 is SYDVKM in the germline V gene. With V trimmed by 5 bases and J by 3 bases, 9 bases remained unmatched. This CDR3 is 15 amino acids long. CDR3 nucleotides: TGTGCCAGCAGTACCCCAAGCGGGAGCGACTACGAGCAGTACTTC. Translating it yields CASSTPSGSDYEQYF.

The chain employs TRBV25-1 and TRBJ1-1; TRBD1 is a possible D gene (5 bases). The germline V gene encodes CDR1 MGHDK and CDR2 SYGVNS. V was pared by 4 bases and J by 1 base, with 10 bases between. CDR3 size: 14 residues. The CDR3 spells CASSVLGPNTEAFF. The CDR3 DNA follows: TGTGCCAGCAGTGTTCTGGGGCCGAACACTGAAGCTTTCTTT.

The chain uses TRBV2 and TRBJ1-6, with D perhaps matching TRBD1 (5 bases). Germline CDR1 and CDR2: SNHLY and FYNNEI. Trimming removed 8 bases from V and 14 bases from J, with 22 bases in between. This CDR3 is 14 amino acids long. The CDR3 region is CASGRDSLSGTLHF. CDR3 coding DNA: TGTGCCAGCGGCCGGGACTCACTATCTGGGACCCTCCACTTT.

This sequence joins TRBV19 and TRBJ1-5, with D perhaps matching TRBD1 (6 bases). Germline CDR1 is LNHDA and CDR2 is SQIVND (reference sequence). CDR3 length: 16 amino acids. The V end was cut by 6 bases, the J end by 0 bases, with 15 bases between. The CDR3 DNA sequence: TGTGCCAGTAGCCCTAGACAGGACTATAGCAATCAGCCCCAGCATTTT. This sequence encodes CASSPRQDYSNQPQHF.

The gene calls are TRBV6-5 and TRBJ1-1; D unclear. The CDR3 loop spans 15 amino acids. The V end lost 6 bases, the J end lost 3 bases, and 17 bases lay between the germline ends. CDR1 and CDR2 from the germline V gene are MNHEY and SVGAGI. CDR3 protein: CASSSRAPSDTEAFF. The CDR3 region has the DNA TGTGCCAGCAGCTCCCGGGCCCCGAGCGACACTGAAGCTTTCTTT.

The rearrangement uses TRBV2 and TRBJ2-3; D remains unclear. Per the germline V gene, CDR1 is SNHLY and CDR2 is FYNNEI. The CDR3 sequence is 11 residues long. Trimming took off 1 base at V and 8 bases at J, with 4 bases between the two ends. CDR3 loop: CASSEGPTQYF. The CDR3 coding sequence is TGTGCCAGCAGTGAAGGTCCTACGCAGTATTTT.

J is TRBJ2-2 and V is TRBV4-1, with 13 positions matching TRBD2. Looked up from germline, CDR1 is MGHRA and CDR2 is YSYEKL. The CDR3 has 17 residues. Trimming at V came to 4 bases and at J to 4 bases, leaving 6 bases not matched to a gene. The CDR3 reads CASSPGTSGKLTGELFF. The CDR3 bases are TGCGCCAGCAGCCCCGGGACTAGCGGGAAACTCACCGGGGAGCTGTTTTTT.

This clone was counted a few times. The chain uses TRBV14 and TRBJ1-2; no clear D. CDR1 and CDR2 from the germline V gene are SGHDN and FVKESK. V lost 2 bases and J lost 6, with 10 bases in between. This CDR3 region has 13 residues. The CDR3, as DNA: TGTGCCAGCAGCCAACATCTCAACCATGGCTACACCTTC. Protein: CASSQHLNHGYTF.

As for this clone: The sample has other DNA sequences that encode this CDR3 too. The CDR3 sequence: CASSRDRDNIQYF. In DNA form, the CDR3 reads TGTGCCAGCAGTCGGGACAGGGACAACATTCAGTACTTC. This chain connects TRBV2 to TRBJ2-4; 9 nucleotides line up with TRBD1. Germline trimming cut 5 bases from V and 7 bases from J; bases unmatched to any gene: 3. The CDR3 is 13 amino acids. Germline V gives CDR1 SNHLY, CDR2 FYNNEI.

This chain joins TRBV6-1 and TRBJ2-7; no reliable D call. This CDR3 is 12 amino acids long. V was clipped by 8 bases and J by 0 bases, with 8 bases between them. The germline CDR1 and CDR2 sequences are MNHNS and SASEGT. The CDR3 coding sequence is TGTGCCAGCTCGGAGAGCTCCTACGAGCAGTACGTC. This codes for CASSESSYEQYV.